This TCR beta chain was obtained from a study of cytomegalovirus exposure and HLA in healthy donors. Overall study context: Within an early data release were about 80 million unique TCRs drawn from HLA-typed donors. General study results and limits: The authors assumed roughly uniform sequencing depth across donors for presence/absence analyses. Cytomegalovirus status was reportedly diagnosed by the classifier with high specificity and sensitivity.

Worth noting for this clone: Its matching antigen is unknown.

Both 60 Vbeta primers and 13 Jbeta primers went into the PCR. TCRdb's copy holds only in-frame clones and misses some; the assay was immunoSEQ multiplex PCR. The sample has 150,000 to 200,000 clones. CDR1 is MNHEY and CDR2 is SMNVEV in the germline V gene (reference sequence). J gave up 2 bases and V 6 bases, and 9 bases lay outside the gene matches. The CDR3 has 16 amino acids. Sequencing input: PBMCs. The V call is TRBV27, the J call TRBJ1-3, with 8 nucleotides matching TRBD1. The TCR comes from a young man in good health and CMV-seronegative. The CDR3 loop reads CASSPRGPRAGNTIYF. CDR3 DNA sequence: TGTGCCAGCAGCCCCAGGGGGCCTCGGGCTGGAAACACCATATATTTT.